These T cell receptor beta chains were read from a single sample in a study of immune evolution from preneoplasia to lung adenocarcinoma. Method: immunoSEQ multiplex PCR; TCRdb's copy keeps in-frame clones and lacks some. The table shows about 8,200 clones, with about four fifths occurring only once. The sample consisted of FFPE adjacent normal lung tissue. The receptors here all came from a person aged 60 to 85 with lung adenocarcinoma. CDR3s include the opening cysteine and the closing phenylalanine or tryptophan. Fields, in order: V gene, D gene, clone size, J gene, CDR3 protein, CDR3 DNA. The D gene is left open where the match is weak. Clone size, where shown, is once, few, many, or a class for clones that have expanded.

TRBV30	NA	NA	TRBJ2-5	CAWTAWGYQETQYF	TGTGCCTGGACAGCCTGGGGGTACCAAGAGACCCAGTACTTC
TRBV5-6	NA	NA	TRBJ1-1	CASSLRQGYTEAFF	TGTGCCAGCAGCTTGCGGCAGGGTTACACTGAAGCTTTCTTT
TRBV6-6	NA	NA	TRBJ2-4	CASREGIQYF	TGTGCCAGCAGGGAGGGTATTCAGTACTTC
TRBV7-7	NA	NA	TRBJ2-3	CASSQYGGHTDTQYF	TGTGCTAGCAGCCAATACGGGGGCCACACAGATACGCAGTATTTT
TRBV5-8	TRBD1	few	TRBJ1-3	CASTLARQGARGNTIYF	TGTGCCAGCACCCTAGCCCGACAGGGGGCGCGAGGAAACACCATATATTTT
TRBV5-1	NA	NA	TRBJ2-6	CASSTGNGANVLTF	TGCGCCAGCAGTACAGGGAATGGGGCCAACGTCCTGACTTTC
TRBV7-8	TRBD1	once	TRBJ2-7	CASSGRQGGEQYF	TGTGCCAGCAGCGGGAGACAGGGTGGCGAGCAGTACTTC
TRBV30	NA	NA	TRBJ2-5	CAWSVRQTQYF	TGTGCCTGGAGTGTGCGGCAGACCCAGTACTTC
TRBV5-3	NA	few	TRBJ2-1	CARSLTGVVDNEQFF	TGTGCCAGAAGCTTGACCGGGGTAGTCGACAATGAGCAGTTCTTC
TRBV27	NA	NA	TRBJ2-3	CASSVRLGGSGVTQYF	TGTGCCAGCAGTGTACGCCTTGGGGGCTCCGGGGTTACGCAGTATTTT
TRBV18	NA	NA	TRBJ2-7	CASSPPSTPNYEQYF	TGTGCCAGCTCACCACCGTCTACCCCCAACTACGAGCAGTACTTC
TRBV6-5	NA	NA	TRBJ2-1	CASSPTGRSSNEQFF	TGTGCCAGCAGCCCTACAGGGAGGAGTAGCAATGAGCAGTTCTTC
TRBV30	NA	NA	TRBJ1-1	CAWSQKKTLQNTEAFF	TGTGCCTGGAGTCAGAAAAAGACCCTCCAGAACACTGAAGCTTTCTTT
TRBV19	NA	NA	TRBJ2-2	CASSTPAGSRSTGELFF	TGTGCCAGTAGTACCCCGGCGGGGTCCCGTAGCACCGGGGAGCTGTTTTTT
TRBV7-2	NA	NA	TRBJ1-4	CASSLDQGGEKLFF	TGTGCCAGCAGCTTAGACCAGGGAGGAGAAAAACTGTTTTTT
TRBV30	NA	NA	TRBJ2-3	CAWNQGLGTDTQYF	TGTGCCTGGAACCAGGGGCTCGGCACAGATACGCAGTATTTT
TRBV11-2	TRBD1	NA	TRBJ1-2	CASSLSTGHYGYTF	TGTGCCAGCAGCTTATCGACAGGGCACTATGGCTACACCTTC
TRBV6-4	TRBD1	NA	TRBJ1-1	CASRRSAGTGPEAFF	TGTGCCAGCAGACGAAGCGCCGGGACAGGCCCTGAAGCTTTCTTT
TRBV29-1	TRBD1	NA	TRBJ1-1	CSGKTGGADTEAFF	TGCAGCGGCAAAACAGGGGGCGCGGACACTGAAGCTTTCTTT
TRBV9	TRBD1	NA	TRBJ2-2	CASSNGQVNTGELFF	TGTGCCAGCAGCAACGGACAGGTCAACACCGGGGAGCTGTTTTTT
TRBV5-8	TRBD1	few	TRBJ1-1	CASSFWTGGTEAFF	TGTGCCAGCAGCTTCTGGACAGGGGGCACTGAAGCTTTCTTT
TRBV28	NA	NA	TRBJ1-4	CASSLSGEKLFF	TGTGCCAGCAGTTTATCGGGGGAAAAACTGTTTTTT
TRBV29-1	NA	NA	TRBJ1-4	CSAIRDDEKLFF	TGCAGCGCTATTCGGGACGATGAAAAACTGTTTTTT
TRBV2	NA	NA	TRBJ1-5	CASSEGDQPQHF	TGTGCCAGCAGTGAGGGCGATCAGCCCCAGCATTTT
TRBV6-5	NA	NA	TRBJ2-3	CASSYRGSSTDTQYF	TGTGCCAGCAGTTATCGCGGGTCCAGCACAGATACGCAGTATTTT
TRBV19	NA	few	TRBJ1-5	CASSYLSTGNQPQHF	TGTGCCAGTAGTTATTTGTCGACGGGCAATCAGCCCCAGCATTTT
TRBV2	NA	NA	TRBJ1-1	CASSEWGLAEAFF	TGTGCCAGCAGTGAATGGGGGTTGGCTGAAGCTTTCTTT
TRBV21-1	NA	NA	TRBJ2-7	CASSPLWDRAPPGPRYYEQYF	TGTGCCAGCAGCCCCCTATGGGACAGGGCACCCCCGGGGCCCCGATACTACGAGCAGTACTTC
TRBV28	TRBD1	few	TRBJ2-1	CASTRDRPYNEQFF	TGTGCCAGCACCCGGGACAGACCATACAATGAGCAGTTCTTC
TRBV7-8	NA	NA	TRBJ1-5	CASSPQVLEQPQHF	TGTGCCAGCAGCCCGCAGGTACTCGAACAGCCCCAGCATTTT
TRBV18	NA	NA	TRBJ2-3	CASSTGGGDTQYF	TGTGCCAGCTCCACGGGAGGGGGCGATACGCAGTATTTT
TRBV4-2	NA	large	TRBJ2-2	CAAKGGNTGELFF	TGTGCCGCCAAGGGGGGGAACACCGGGGAGCTGTTTTTT
TRBV7-9	TRBD2	NA	TRBJ2-1	CASSLRRERIYNEQFF	TGTGCCAGCAGCTTACGGCGGGAGCGGATATACAATGAGCAGTTCTTC
TRBV11-2	NA	NA	TRBJ1-4	CASSLGGLPNEKLFF	TGTGCCAGCAGCTTAGGAGGGCTCCCCAATGAAAAACTGTTTTTT
TRBV7-8	NA	NA	TRBJ2-7	CASSLAGGSEQYF	TGTGCCAGCAGCTTAGCGGGTGGGAGCGAGCAGTACTTC
TRBV27	NA	NA	TRBJ2-6	CASSFHGESPGANVLTF	TGTGCCAGCAGTTTCCACGGGGAATCTCCTGGGGCCAACGTCCTGACTTTC
TRBV7-8	NA	large	TRBJ2-7	CASSLAFWDSSYEQYF	TGTGCCAGCAGCTTAGCCTTTTGGGATAGCTCCTACGAGCAGTACTTC
TRBV6-5	NA	NA	TRBJ1-2	CASSFRDKYYGYTF	TGTGCCAGCAGTTTCCGGGACAAGTACTATGGCTACACCTTC
TRBV7-3	NA	few	TRBJ2-3	CASSLTSSDTQYF	TGTGCCAGCAGCTTAACTAGTTCAGATACGCAGTATTTT
TRBV6-5	NA	NA	TRBJ1-4	CASSYTSIATNEKLFF	TGTGCCAGCAGTTACACCAGTATTGCAACTAATGAAAAACTGTTTTTT
TRBV19	NA	NA	TRBJ1-1	CASSLTGSSEAFF	TGTGCCAGTAGTCTAACAGGCAGCTCTGAAGCTTTCTTT
TRBV10-1	NA	NA	TRBJ1-2	CASSESGGDGYTF	TGCGCCAGCAGTGAGTCGGGGGGCGATGGCTACACCTTC
TRBV9	NA	NA	TRBJ1-4	CASSVVPDEGEKLFF	TGTGCCAGCAGCGTAGTACCCGATGAAGGGGAAAAACTGTTTTTT
TRBV6-5	NA	once	TRBJ2-2	CASSYHSVSGELFF	TGTGCCAGCAGTTACCACAGTGTGTCCGGGGAGCTGTTTTTT
TRBV9	NA	NA	TRBJ1-6	CASSVWGQGNSPLHF	TGTGCCAGCAGCGTATGGGGGCAGGGTAATTCACCCCTCCACTTT
TRBV7-9	NA	NA	TRBJ1-2	CASSITGTGDTNYGYTF	TGTGCCAGCAGCATAACAGGGACTGGGGATACTAACTATGGCTACACCTTC
TRBV30	NA	NA	TRBJ2-7	CAWSLSWQVLNEQYF	TGTGCCTGGAGTTTATCGTGGCAGGTTCTAAACGAGCAGTACTTC
TRBV29-1	NA	NA	TRBJ1-1	CSHLRPGATEAFF	TGCAGCCACCTTCGCCCGGGGGCCACTGAAGCTTTCTTT
TRBV7-2	NA	few	TRBJ2-7	CASSPPSGREQYF	TGTGCCAGCAGCCCTCCTTCAGGTCGCGAGCAGTACTTC
TRBV19	NA	once	TRBJ2-1	CASSPVGRNLDEQFF	TGTGCCAGTAGCCCCGTTGGGCGTAATTTAGATGAGCAGTTCTTC
TRBV28	TRBD2	NA	TRBJ2-7	CASSFEQGGGYEQYF	TGTGCCAGCAGTTTCGAACAGGGCGGGGGGTACGAGCAGTACTTC
TRBV5-1	NA	NA	TRBJ2-3	CASSDTGTYTDTQYF	TGCGCCAGCAGCGATACCGGGACTTACACAGATACGCAGTATTTT
TRBV5-1	TRBD1	NA	TRBJ1-5	CASSRGTDQPQHF	TGCGCCAGCAGCCGCGGGACAGATCAGCCCCAGCATTTT